The rows below give T cell receptor beta chains drawn from one sample of a study of T-cell reconstitution after alpha-beta-depleted transplantation in children. Via MiXCR, TCRdb re-called the PCR reads, giving one row per CDR3 protein. The table records 600,000 to 700,000 distinct CDR3 sequences, around 16% of them present only once. This specimen was PBMCs from the stem cell graft donor, taken from the stem cell graft. These receptors all come from a human donor who donated a stem cell graft to a child with acute myeloid leukemia. Both conserved end residues are part of each CDR3. The D gene is left open where the match is weak. Expanded clones are given a class, and other clones once, few, many or no size at all.

CDR3,DNA,V,size,J,D
CASSRAGNEQFF,TGTGCCAGCAGCCGGGCAGGCAATGAGCAGTTCTTC,TRBV7-9,many,TRBJ2-1,-
CATGPSRTQYF,TGTGCAACTGGGCCCAGTAGGACCCAGTACTTC,TRBV7-9,many,TRBJ2-5,-
CASSSGTGRPTDTQYF,TGTGCCAGCAGCTCTGGAACGGGAAGGCCCACAGATACGCAGTATTTT,TRBV4-2,-,TRBJ2-3,-
CASSLGRGTGRSPLHF,TGTGCCAGCAGCTTGGGTAGGGGGACAGGACGTTCACCCCTCCACTTT,TRBV11-2,few,TRBJ1-6,TRBD1
CASSYSIGGISYNEQFF,TGTGCCAGCAGTTACTCGATCGGGGGGATCTCCTACAATGAGCAGTTCTTC,TRBV6-5,many,TRBJ2-1,TRBD2
CASKQPGQRGTQYF,TGTGCCAGCAAGCAGCCGGGGCAGAGGGGGACCCAGTACTTC,TRBV25-1,once,TRBJ2-5,-
CSGILGREQYF,TGCAGCGGAATTCTAGGGCGCGAGCAGTACTTC,TRBV29-1,many,TRBJ2-7,-
CASSRTSGGMQMNEQFF,TGTGCCAGCAGCCGAACTAGCGGGGGGATGCAAATGAATGAGCAGTTCTTC,TRBV11-2,-,TRBJ2-1,TRBD2
CASSYGRGHTEAFF,TGTGCCAGCAGTTACGGCAGGGGCCACACTGAAGCTTTCTTT,TRBV6-2/TRBV6-3,-,TRBJ1-1,-
CASSPAHNQPQHF,TGTGCCAGCAGTCCCGCCCATAATCAGCCCCAGCATTTT,TRBV12-3/TRBV12-4,many,TRBJ1-5,-
CASSLTGGEQYF,TGTGCCAGCAGTTTGACAGGGGGCGAGCAGTACTTC,TRBV12-3/TRBV12-4,-,TRBJ2-7,TRBD1
CASSLDKIYEQYF,TGTGCCAGCAGTTTAGACAAGATCTACGAGCAGTACTTC,TRBV12-3/TRBV12-4,-,TRBJ2-7,-
CATRRGGLSGNTIYF,TGTGCCACCCGGCGAGGGGGCCTCTCTGGAAACACCATATATTTT,TRBV10-3,-,TRBJ1-3,TRBD1
CSARDPLSYEQYF,TGCAGTGCTAGAGATCCCCTCTCCTACGAGCAGTACTTC,TRBV20-1,many,TRBJ2-7,-
CSVESDSNEKLFF,TGCAGCGTTGAGAGCGACAGTAATGAAAAACTGTTTTTT,TRBV29-1,few,TRBJ1-4,-
CASSDRTGQWAREALF,TGTGCCAGCAGCGACCGGACAGGGCAGTGGGCCCGTGAAGCTCTCTTT,TRBV5-6,-,TRBJ1-1,TRBD1
CSVEFGTKQPQHF,TGCAGCGTTGAGTTCGGGACAAAACAGCCCCAGCATTTT,TRBV29-1,many,TRBJ1-5,-
CASSETGTGKNIQYF,TGTGCCAGCAGCGAAACCGGGACAGGGAAAAACATTCAGTACTTC,TRBV5-4,-,TRBJ2-4,TRBD1
CSARVGGWNTEAFF,TGCAGTGCTAGAGTGGGGGGATGGAACACTGAAGCTTTCTTT,TRBV20-1,-,TRBJ1-1,-
CASSSVAGGWDEQFF,TGTGCCAGCAGCTCCGTAGCGGGGGGTTGGGATGAGCAGTTCTTC,TRBV11-2,-,TRBJ2-1,TRBD2
CSSGGTAGDTGELFF,TGCAGTAGTGGGGGGACGGCGGGGGACACCGGGGAGCTGTTTTTT,TRBV20-1,many,TRBJ2-2,TRBD2
CASRPTDRTGFTEAFF,TGTGCCAGCAGACCCACCGACAGAACGGGATTCACTGAAGCTTTCTTT,TRBV6-2/TRBV6-3,-,TRBJ1-1,-
CSARRAGRNTGELFF,TGCAGTGCTAGAAGGGCGGGGCGGAACACCGGGGAGCTGTTTTTT,TRBV20-1,few,TRBJ2-2,-
CASSFFQGPPYRNQPQHF,TGTGCCAGCAGCTTTTTTCAGGGCCCCCCTTATAGAAATCAGCCCCAGCATTTT,TRBV11-2,-,TRBJ1-5,-
CAIRDGPYEQYF,TGTGCCATCCGGGACGGACCCTACGAGCAGTACTTC,TRBV6-2/TRBV6-3,-,TRBJ2-7,-
CSASAGVAFSGNTIYF,TGCAGTGCTAGTGCGGGGGTCGCTTTCTCTGGAAACACCATATATTTT,TRBV20-1,-,TRBJ1-3,-
CASSSPSLRGVTDTQYF,TGCGCCAGCAGCTCCCCGTCGTTGCGGGGGGTCACAGATACGCAGTATTTT,TRBV5-1,-,TRBJ2-3,TRBD2
CASSFVAGALYGYTF,TGTGCCAGCAGTTTCGTGGCAGGGGCCCTTTATGGCTACACCTTC,TRBV12-3/TRBV12-4,few,TRBJ1-2,-
CASSDREQETQYF,TGTGCCAGCAGTGACAGGGAACAAGAGACCCAGTACTTC,TRBV7-7,many,TRBJ2-5,TRBD1
CSARDPFAGGTYEQYF,TGCAGTGCTAGAGATCCGTTCGCGGGGGGTACCTACGAGCAGTACTTC,TRBV20-1,few,TRBJ2-7,TRBD2
CASSYGTGELFF,TGTGCCAGCAGTTACGGGACCGGGGAGCTGTTTTTT,TRBV6-6,many,TRBJ2-2,-
CASSFPPGGYTF,TGTGCCAGTTCCTTCCCTCCGGGCGGCTACACCTTC,TRBV7-3,few,TRBJ1-2,-
CASSSHRGSGANVLTF,TGTGCCAGCAGTTCGCACAGGGGGTCAGGGGCCAACGTCCTGACTTTC,TRBV12-3/TRBV12-4,few,TRBJ2-6,TRBD1
CSARALAAGTNLAKNIQYF,TGCAGTGCTAGAGCCCTAGCCGCCGGGACAAATTTAGCCAAAAACATTCAGTACTTC,TRBV20-1,few,TRBJ2-4,-
CSAPIGDQTTDTQYF,TGCAGTGCGCCTATTGGGGACCAGACCACAGATACGCAGTATTTT,TRBV20-1,many,TRBJ2-3,-
CSADTRDHYGYTF,TGCAGTGCTGACACCCGGGACCACTATGGCTACACCTTC,TRBV20-1,many,TRBJ1-2,-
CASSPLQGDYGYTF,TGTGCCAGCAGCCCCCTACAGGGCGACTATGGCTACACCTTC,TRBV4-2,-,TRBJ1-2,-
CSAREPVQPQHF,TGCAGTGCTAGAGAACCGGTGCAGCCCCAGCATTTT,TRBV20-1,many,TRBJ1-5,-
CSARDAGGYGYTF,TGCAGTGCTAGAGATGCCGGAGGTTATGGCTACACCTTC,TRBV20-1,many,TRBJ1-2,-
CASSQEPRAPQHF,TGTGCCAGCAGCCAAGAACCGCGCGCGCCCCAGCATTTT,TRBV3-1,-,TRBJ1-5,-
CAAGRDEGELFF,TGTGCCGCCGGGAGGGATGAAGGGGAGCTGTTTTTT,TRBV5-6,many,TRBJ2-2,TRBD2